This T cell receptor (beta chain) was captured by sequencing in a study of blood T cell repertoires in COVID-19. The wider study: PBMCs, B-cell-depleted T cells, or T cells provided the cDNA or gDNA that made up the material.

Produced via immunoSEQ multiplex PCR; TCRdb's table is partial and in-frame only. The repertoire holds about 300,000 clones, with roughly 85% as singletons. Participants spanned ages about 18 to 89 years and resided in roughly 22 US areas. The CDR3 runs to 17 residues. V lost 4 bases and J lost 5; bases outside the gene matches: 16. Germline V lookup: CDR1 LNHDA, CDR2 SQIVND (reference sequence). Sequences were obtained from PBMCs or T cells enriched from blood (not recorded which). The clonotype originates from a man aged 25-45 years who had recovered from COVID-19. The V and J genes are TRBV19 and TRBJ1-1; the match to TRBD1 covers 7 bases. The CDR3 here is CASSRTRDSTVGTEAFF. CDR3 sequence (DNA): TGTGCCAGTAGTAGGACAAGGGACAGCACGGTTGGGACTGAAGCTTTCTTT. The full variable domain, its missing parts supplied by reference TRBV19 and TRBJ1-1, is DGGITQSPKYLFRKEGQNVTLSCEQNLNHDAMYWYRQDPGQGLRLIYYSQIVNDFQKGDIAEGYSVSREKKESFPLTVTSAQKNPTAFYLCASSRTRDSTVGTEAFFGQGTRLTVV.